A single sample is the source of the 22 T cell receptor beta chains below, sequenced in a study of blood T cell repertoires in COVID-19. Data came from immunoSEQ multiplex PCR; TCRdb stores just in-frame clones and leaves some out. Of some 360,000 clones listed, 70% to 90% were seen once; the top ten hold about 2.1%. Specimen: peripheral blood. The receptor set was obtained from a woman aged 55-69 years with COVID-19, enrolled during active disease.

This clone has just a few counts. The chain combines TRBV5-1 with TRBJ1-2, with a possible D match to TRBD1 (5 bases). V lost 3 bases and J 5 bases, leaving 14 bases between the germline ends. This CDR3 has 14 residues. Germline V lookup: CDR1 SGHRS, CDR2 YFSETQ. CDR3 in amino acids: CASSYRDGTYGYTF. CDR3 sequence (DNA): TGCGCCAGCAGCTACCGGGACGGGACTTATGGCTACACCTTC. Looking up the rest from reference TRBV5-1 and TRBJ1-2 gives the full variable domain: KAGVTQTPRYLIKTRGQQVTLSCSPISGHRSVSWYQQTPGQGLQFLFEYFSETQRNKGNFPGRFSGRQFSNSRSEMNVSTLELGDSALYLCASSYRDGTYGYTFGSGTRLTVV.

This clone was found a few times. The CDR3 coding sequence is TGTGCCAGCAGCCAAAGGCCTCAGCCGGGCACCGGGGAGCTGTTTTTT. Its protein product is CASSQRPQPGTGELFF. This sequence joins TRBV25-1 and TRBJ2-2; D gene uncertain. The CDR3 totals 16 residues. Trimming stripped 6 bases from V and 4 bases from J, with 18 bases between. Looked up from germline, CDR1 is MGHDK and CDR2 is SYGVNS.

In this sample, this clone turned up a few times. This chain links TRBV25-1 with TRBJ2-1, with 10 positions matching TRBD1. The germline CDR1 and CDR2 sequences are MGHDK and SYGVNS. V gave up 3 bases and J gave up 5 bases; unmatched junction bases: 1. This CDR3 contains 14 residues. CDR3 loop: CASSDGTGDNEQFF. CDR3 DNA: TGTGCCAGCAGTGATGGGACAGGGGACAATGAGCAGTTCTTC.

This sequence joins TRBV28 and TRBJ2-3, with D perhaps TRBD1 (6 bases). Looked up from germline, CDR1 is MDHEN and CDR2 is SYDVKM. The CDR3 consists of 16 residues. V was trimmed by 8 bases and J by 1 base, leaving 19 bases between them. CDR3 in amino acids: CASARTVLSGTDTQYF. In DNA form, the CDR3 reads TGTGCCAGCGCCCGGACAGTCCTTTCTGGCACAGATACGCAGTATTTT.

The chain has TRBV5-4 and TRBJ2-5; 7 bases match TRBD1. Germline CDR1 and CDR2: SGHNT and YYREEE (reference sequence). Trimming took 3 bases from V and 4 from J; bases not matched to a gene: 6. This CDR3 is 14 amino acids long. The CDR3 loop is CASSSTGRRETQYF. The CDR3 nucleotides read TGTGCCAGCAGCTCGACAGGGCGGAGAGAGACCCAGTACTTC.

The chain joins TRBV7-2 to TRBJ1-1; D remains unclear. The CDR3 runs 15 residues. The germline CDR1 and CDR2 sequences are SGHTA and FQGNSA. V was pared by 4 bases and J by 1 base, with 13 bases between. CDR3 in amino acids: CASSSSRRGNTEAFF. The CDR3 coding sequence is TGTGCCAGCAGCTCAAGCCGTCGAGGGAACACTGAAGCTTTCTTT.

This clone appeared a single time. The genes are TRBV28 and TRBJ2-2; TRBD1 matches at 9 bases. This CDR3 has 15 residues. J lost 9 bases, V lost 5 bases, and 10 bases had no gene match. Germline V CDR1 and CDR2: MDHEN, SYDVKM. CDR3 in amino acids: CASSLPGTGSRELFF. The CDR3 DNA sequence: TGTGCCAGCAGTCTGCCAGGGACAGGGAGTCGGGAGCTGTTTTTT.

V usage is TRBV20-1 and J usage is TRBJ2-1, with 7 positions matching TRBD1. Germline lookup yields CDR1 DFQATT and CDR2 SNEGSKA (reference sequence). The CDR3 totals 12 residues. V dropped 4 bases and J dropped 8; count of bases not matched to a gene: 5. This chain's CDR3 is CSATDRVDEQFF. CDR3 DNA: TGCAGTGCTACTGACAGGGTCGATGAGCAGTTCTTC.

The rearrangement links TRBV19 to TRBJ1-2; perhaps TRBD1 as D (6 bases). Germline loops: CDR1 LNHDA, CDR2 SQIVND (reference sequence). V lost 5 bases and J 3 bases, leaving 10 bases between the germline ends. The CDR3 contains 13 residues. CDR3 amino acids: CASSLQGDYGYTF. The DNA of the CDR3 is TGTGCCAGTAGTCTACAGGGTGACTATGGCTACACCTTC.

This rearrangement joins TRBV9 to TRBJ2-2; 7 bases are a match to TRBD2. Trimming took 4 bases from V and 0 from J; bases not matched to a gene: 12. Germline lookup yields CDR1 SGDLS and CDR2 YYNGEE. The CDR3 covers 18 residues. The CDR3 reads CASSLRKTGGTNTGELFF. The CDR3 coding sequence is TGTGCCAGCAGCCTACGCAAAACGGGGGGAACGAACACCGGGGAGCTGTTTTTT.

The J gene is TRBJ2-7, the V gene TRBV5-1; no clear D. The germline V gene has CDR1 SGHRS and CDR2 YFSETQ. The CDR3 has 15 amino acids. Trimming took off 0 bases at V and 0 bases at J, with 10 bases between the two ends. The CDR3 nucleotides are TGCGCCAGCAGCTTGGGGTTAGCTGACTCCTACGAGCAGTACTTC. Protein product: CASSLGLADSYEQYF.

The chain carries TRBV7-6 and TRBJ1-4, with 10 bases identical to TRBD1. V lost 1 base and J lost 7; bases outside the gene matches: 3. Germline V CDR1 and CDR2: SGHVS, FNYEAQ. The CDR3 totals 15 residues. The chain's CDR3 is CASSLGGTGVEKLFF. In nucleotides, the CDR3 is TGTGCCAGCAGCTTAGGGGGGACAGGGGTTGAAAAACTGTTTTTT.

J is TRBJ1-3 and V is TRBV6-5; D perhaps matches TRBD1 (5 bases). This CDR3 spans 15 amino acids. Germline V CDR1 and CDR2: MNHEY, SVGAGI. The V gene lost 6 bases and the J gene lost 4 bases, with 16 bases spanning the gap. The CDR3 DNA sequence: TGTGCCAGCAGCGCTAGGCGGGGCTCGGGAAACACCATATATTTT. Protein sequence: CASSARRGSGNTIYF.

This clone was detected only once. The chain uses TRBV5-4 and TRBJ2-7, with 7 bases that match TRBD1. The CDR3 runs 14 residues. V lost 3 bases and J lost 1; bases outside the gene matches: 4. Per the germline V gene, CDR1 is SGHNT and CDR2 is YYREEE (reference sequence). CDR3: CASSSPGQSYEQYF. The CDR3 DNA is TGTGCCAGCAGCTCGCCGGGACAGTCCTACGAGCAGTACTTC.

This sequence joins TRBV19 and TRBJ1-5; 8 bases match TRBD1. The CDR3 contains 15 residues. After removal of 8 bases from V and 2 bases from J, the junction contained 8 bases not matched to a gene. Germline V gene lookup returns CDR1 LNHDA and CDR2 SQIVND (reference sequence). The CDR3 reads CASHTQGAGNQPQHF. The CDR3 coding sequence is TGTGCCAGTCACACCCAGGGGGCTGGCAATCAGCCCCAGCATTTT.

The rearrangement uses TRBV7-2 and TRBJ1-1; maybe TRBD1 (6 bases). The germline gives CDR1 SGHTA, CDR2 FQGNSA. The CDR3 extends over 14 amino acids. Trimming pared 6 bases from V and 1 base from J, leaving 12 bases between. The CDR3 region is CASSSGQSNTEAFF. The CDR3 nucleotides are TGTGCCAGCAGTTCCGGACAGTCGAACACTGAAGCTTTCTTT.

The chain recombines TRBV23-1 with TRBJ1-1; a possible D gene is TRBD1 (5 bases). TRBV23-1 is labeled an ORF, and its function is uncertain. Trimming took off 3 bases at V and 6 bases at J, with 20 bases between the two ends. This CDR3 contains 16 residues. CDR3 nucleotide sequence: TGCGCCAGCAGTCAGTCTTCTGTGGGGCTCTGGGCTGAAGCTTTCTTT. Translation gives CASSQSSVGLWAEAFF.

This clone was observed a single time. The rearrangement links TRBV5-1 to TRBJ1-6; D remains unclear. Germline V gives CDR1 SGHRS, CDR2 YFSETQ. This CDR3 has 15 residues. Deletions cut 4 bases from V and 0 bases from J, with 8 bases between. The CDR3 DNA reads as TGCGCCAGCAGCCCTGGGAGCTCCTATAATTCACCCCTCCACTTT. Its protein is CASSPGSSYNSPLHF.

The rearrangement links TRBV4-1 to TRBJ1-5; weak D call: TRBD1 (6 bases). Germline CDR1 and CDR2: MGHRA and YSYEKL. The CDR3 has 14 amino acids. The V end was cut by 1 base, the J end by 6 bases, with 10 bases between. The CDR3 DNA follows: TGCGCCAGCAGCCAAGTGGGGGCGGGTCAGCCCCAGCATTTT. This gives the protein CASSQVGAGQPQHF.

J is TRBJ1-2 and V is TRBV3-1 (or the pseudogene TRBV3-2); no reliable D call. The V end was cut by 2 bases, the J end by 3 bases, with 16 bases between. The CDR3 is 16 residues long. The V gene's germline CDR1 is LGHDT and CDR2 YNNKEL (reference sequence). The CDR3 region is CASSQFPGDRHYGYTF. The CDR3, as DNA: TGTGCCAGCAGCCAATTTCCCGGGGATCGTCACTATGGCTACACCTTC.

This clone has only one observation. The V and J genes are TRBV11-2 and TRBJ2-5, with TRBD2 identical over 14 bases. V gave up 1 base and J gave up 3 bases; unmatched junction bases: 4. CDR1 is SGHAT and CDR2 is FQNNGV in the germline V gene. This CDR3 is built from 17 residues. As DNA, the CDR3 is TGTGCCAGCAGCTTAGCTATGACTAGCGGGGGGGAAGAGACCCAGTACTTC. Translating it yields CASSLAMTSGGEETQYF.

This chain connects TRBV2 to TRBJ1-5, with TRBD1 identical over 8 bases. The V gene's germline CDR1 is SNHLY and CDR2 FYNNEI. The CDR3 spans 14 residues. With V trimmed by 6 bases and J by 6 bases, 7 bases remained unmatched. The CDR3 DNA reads TGTGCCAGCAGGTACGACAGGGGTGGTCAGCCCCAGCATTTT. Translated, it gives CASRYDRGGQPQHF.